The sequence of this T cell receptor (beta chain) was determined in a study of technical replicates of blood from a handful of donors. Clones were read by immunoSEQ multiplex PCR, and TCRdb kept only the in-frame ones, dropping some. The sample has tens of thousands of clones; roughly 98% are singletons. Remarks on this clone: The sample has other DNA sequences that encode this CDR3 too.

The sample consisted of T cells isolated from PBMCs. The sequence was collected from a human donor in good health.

The DNA of the CDR3 is TGTGCCAGCAGTTTTGAGGGTAACACTGAAGCTTTCTTT. It translates to CASSFEGNTEAFF. The V and J genes are TRBV27 and TRBJ1-1; D is uncertain. This CDR3 has 13 amino acids. The germline CDR1 and CDR2 sequences are MNHEY and SMNVEV (reference sequence). Trimming pared 3 bases from V and 2 bases from J, leaving 7 bases between.